This passage covers 12 T cell receptor beta chains from one sample sequenced in a study of human T cells and chemical hapten exposure. The time point was: pre-sensitization, week 0. Noted treatment: therapeutic diphenylcyclopropenone sensitization with weekly scalp DPC. Using its own MiXCR run on the RACE reads, TCRdb lists one record per CDR3 protein. The table includes roughly 100,000 distinct CDR3 sequences, around 12% detected once. The specimen comprised whole blood, sampled in connection with sensitization to the hapten diphenylcyclopropenone (DPC). These receptors were taken from a woman aged 50 to 60 with alopecia areata. Some clones in this sample may be carry-over from other donors' samples.

V is TRBV3-1 and J is TRBJ1-3, with unresolved D. Trimming cost V 1 base and J 5 bases, with 6 bases left between them. This CDR3 is 13 amino acids long. Per the germline V gene, CDR1 is LGHDT and CDR2 is YNNKEL (reference sequence). The CDR3 nucleotides are TGTGCCAGCAGCCAAGGAACGAGAAACACCATATATTTT. Protein: CASSQGTRNTIYF. Full variable domain (missing parts from reference TRBV3-1 and TRBJ1-3): DTAVSQTPKYLVTQMGNDKSIKCEQNLGHDTMYWYKQDSKKFLKIMFSYNNKELIINETVPNRFSPKSPDKAHLNLHINSLELGDSAVYFCASSQGTRNTIYFGEGSWLTVV.

This clonotype was detected only a few times. The chain uses TRBV28 and TRBJ1-2; TRBD1 is a possible D gene (5 bases). The CDR3 is 13 amino acids. V lost 5 bases, J lost 8 bases, and 15 bases lay in between. CDR1 and CDR2 (germline): MDHEN, SYDVKM. CDR3 amino acids: CASSQPGPEGYTF. CDR3 nucleotide sequence: TGTGCCAGCAGTCAACCGGGACCGGAAGGCTACACCTTC.

The chain couples TRBV20-1 to TRBJ2-2; the D gene is possibly TRBD2 (6 bases). Deletions cut 5 bases from V and 1 base from J, with 11 bases between. The CDR3 is made up of 14 amino acids. Germline V gives CDR1 DFQATT, CDR2 SNEGSKA (reference sequence). The CDR3 is CSAWSGQNTGELFF. The CDR3 nucleotides are TGCAGTGCTTGGAGCGGGCAGAACACCGGGGAGCTGTTTTTT.

This clonotype has just a few counts. V usage is TRBV6-1 and J usage is TRBJ2-1, with 8 bases that match TRBD2. Germline V gene sequence: CDR1 MNHNS, CDR2 SASEGT. V lost 4 bases to trimming and J lost 10 bases; unmatched junction nucleotides: 18. This CDR3 comprises 17 residues. The CDR3 DNA is TGTGCCAGCAGTGGAAGGGGGATAGCGGGGCGGGCCTTCGAGCAGTTCTTC. This gives the protein CASSGRGIAGRAFEQFF.

This clonotype has only a few counts. J is TRBJ2-3 and V is TRBV5-1; weak D call: TRBD2 (6 bases). CDR1 SGHRS and CDR2 YFSETQ come from the germline V gene. V dropped 1 base and J dropped 13 bases, with 22 bases sitting between them. This CDR3 contains 15 residues. The chain's CDR3 is CASSLRTSLPTTEYF. The CDR3 nucleotides read TGCGCCAGCAGCTTGCGTACTAGCCTTCCCACAACGGAGTATTTT.

V gene TRBV27 combines with J gene TRBJ2-7, with D uncertain. The V gene lost 2 bases and the J gene lost 1 base, with 9 bases spanning the gap. Looked up from germline, CDR1 is MNHEY and CDR2 is SMNVEV (reference sequence). This CDR3 has 14 residues. The CDR3 nucleotides are TGTGCCAGCAGTTTAGCCCCCTATTCCTACGAGCAGTACTTC. Translation gives CASSLAPYSYEQYF.

This clonotype has more than one count but fewer than ten. The chain links TRBV7-8 to TRBJ1-6; tentative D call: TRBD1 (6 bases). The CDR3 spans 17 residues. Germline V CDR1 and CDR2: SGHVS, FQNEAQ. Trimming shortened V by 5 bases and J by 4 bases, and 18 bases separated the two germline ends. The CDR3 DNA is TGTGCCAGCAGCGGGGGCTCGGGGGCGCGGTATAATTCACCCCTCCACTTT. Translated, it gives CASSGGSGARYNSPLHF.

This clonotype was picked up a small number of times. This chain links TRBV5-1 with TRBJ2-1, with D perhaps TRBD1 (6 bases). Germline V CDR1 and CDR2: SGHRS, YFSETQ. This CDR3 is built from 15 residues. Trimming took off 2 bases at V and 8 bases at J, with 17 bases between the two ends. CDR3 in amino acids: CASSLQGLVLDEQFF. In DNA, the CDR3 is TGCGCCAGCAGCTTACAGGGATTGGTCCTTGATGAGCAGTTCTTC. The entire variable domain, with the rest obtained from reference TRBV5-1 and TRBJ2-1, is as follows: KAGVTQTPRYLIKTRGQQVTLSCSPISGHRSVSWYQQTPGQGLQFLFEYFSETQRNKGNFPGRFSGRQFSNSRSEMNVSTLELGDSALYLCASSLQGLVLDEQFFGPGTRLTVL.

There are a few counts of this clonotype. The J gene is TRBJ2-2, the V gene TRBV5-1; tentative D call: TRBD2 (5 bases). V was pared by 0 bases and J by 7 bases, with 10 bases between. Germline V gene lookup returns CDR1 SGHRS and CDR2 YFSETQ. The CDR3 runs to 14 residues. The CDR3 nucleotides read TGCGCCAGCAGCTTGGGGGAGCAGGTCGGGGAGCTGTTTTTT. Translation gives CASSLGEQVGELFF.

The chain couples TRBV6-2 or TRBV6-3 to TRBJ1-1; D call uncertain. In germline, CDR1 is MNHEY, CDR2 SVGEGT. Between the trimmed V and J ends, which lost 7 bases and 5 bases, there was a span of 8 bases. The CDR3 is 11 residues long. The CDR3 DNA is TGTGCCAGCACTTCTTTGACTGAAGCTTTCTTT. It is translated as CASTSLTEAFF.

The chain is built from TRBV28 and TRBJ2-7; D possibly corresponds to TRBD2 (5 bases). Germline V gene data show CDR1 as MDHEN and CDR2 as SYDVKM. Trimming took off 7 bases at V and 3 bases at J, with 10 bases between the two ends. This CDR3 has 12 amino acids. CDR3 coding DNA: TGTGCCAGCAAGAGCGGTAGCTACGAGCAGTACTTC. Translating gives CASKSGSYEQYF.

This clonotype was seen a handful of times. This chain joins TRBV27 and TRBJ2-1; the D is unclear. Per germline, CDR1 MNHEY and CDR2 SMNVEV (reference sequence). Trimming removed 5 bases from V and 0 bases from J, with 14 bases in between. The CDR3 totals 16 residues. The CDR3 coding sequence is TGTGCCAGCAGTACCCCGGGCCCGAGCTCCTACAATGAGCAGTTCTTC. Translated: CASSTPGPSSYNEQFF.